Reported below is one T cell receptor (beta chain). This entry belongs to a study of OX40 agonist ivuxolimab in advanced cancers. Profiled with immunoSEQ multiplex PCR; TCRdb holds only in-frame clones, not every one. The data contain about 83,000 clones, around 85% of them singletons. The germline V gene has CDR1 SGHAT and CDR2 FQNNGV. The length of the CDR3 is 16 residues. V trimming: 7 bases; J trimming: 5 bases; junction bases outside the gene matches: 12. This TCR came from an adult with an advanced solid tumor such as melanoma, head and neck, liver or kidney cancer. The V and J genes are TRBV11-2 and TRBJ2-7; 12 positions agree with TRBD2. The sequenced sample was CD4+ or CD8+ T cells sorted from blood, obtained in a trial of the OX40 agonist ivuxolimab. The CDR3 DNA reads as TGTGCCAGCACCCAAAGGCTAGCGGGAGGGCCCCACGAGCAGTACTTC. Protein: CASTQRLAGGPHEQYF.